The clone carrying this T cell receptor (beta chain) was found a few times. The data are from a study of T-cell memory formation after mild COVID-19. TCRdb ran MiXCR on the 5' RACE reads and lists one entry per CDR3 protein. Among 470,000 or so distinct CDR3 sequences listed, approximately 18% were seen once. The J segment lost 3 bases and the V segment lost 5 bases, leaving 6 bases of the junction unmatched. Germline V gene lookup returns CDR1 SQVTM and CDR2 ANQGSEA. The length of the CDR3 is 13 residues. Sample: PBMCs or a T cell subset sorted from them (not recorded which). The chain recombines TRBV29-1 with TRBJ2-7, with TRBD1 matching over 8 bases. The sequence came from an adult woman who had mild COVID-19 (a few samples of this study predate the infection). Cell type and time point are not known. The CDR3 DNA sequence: TGCAGCGTTTCAGGGGGCGCCGACTACGAGCAGTACTTC. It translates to CSVSGGADYEQYF.